This TCR beta chain came from a study of PD-L1 blockade in urothelial cancer. Sequenced by immunoSEQ multiplex PCR; TCRdb stores in-frame clones only, minus some. The sample holds 85,000 to 90,000 clones; over 75% are singletons and the top ten take around 14%. Time point of the sample: pretreatment peripheral blood. This CDR3 comprises 14 residues. Germline CDR1 SGHKS, CDR2 YYEKEE (reference sequence). The V gene lost 6 bases and the J gene lost 7 bases, with 19 bases spanning the gap. Sample: PBMCs, taken around atezolizumab (anti-PD-L1) treatment. This TCR was recovered from a man aged 60 to 69 with urothelial cancer. The genes are TRBV5-5 and TRBJ2-5; maybe TRBD2 (6 bases). The CDR3 nucleotides read TGTGCCAGCATCTCGGTGGGGACTGACGGGACCCAGTACTTC. Translated: CASISVGTDGTQYF.